These T cell receptor beta chains were read from a single sample in a study of blood T cell repertoires in COVID-19. The repertoire was sequenced with immunoSEQ multiplex PCR; TCRdb's copy has only in-frame clones and lacks some. The sample yields around 200,000 clones, around four fifths seen once. Sequencing was carried out using peripheral blood. The receptors come from a woman older than 75 with active or convalescent COVID-19. Each CDR3 is given with its conserved first and last residue. The D gene is left open where the match is weak. Clone sizes are given selectively: once, few, many, or a class where the clone is expanded.

TRBJ1-2 | TRBV5-4 | . | . | TGTGCCAGCAGCTTGGTGGGAGGGGTGGGCGGCTACACCTTC | CASSLVGGVGGYTF
TRBJ2-2 | TRBV6-5 | . | . | TGTGCCAGCACCACGGGAGCCGGGGAGCTGTTTTTT | CASTTGAGELFF
TRBJ2-1 | TRBV27 | TRBD2 | once | TGTGCCAGCAGCGCGGCCGAGCGGGGCAATGAGCAGTTCTTC | CASSAAERGNEQFF
TRBJ1-4 | TRBV5-1 | . | . | TGCGCCAGCAGCCCGGAGGGGACGGTACCCAAACTGTTTTTT | CASSPEGTVPKLFF
TRBJ1-1 | TRBV11-3 | . | . | TGTGCCAGCAGCATGGGAGGGGGGAACACTGAAGCTTTCTTT | CASSMGGGNTEAFF
TRBJ1-2 | TRBV4-3 | . | . | TGCGCCAGCAGCCAAGACATAGAACCGGGCTATGGCTACACCTTC | CASSQDIEPGYGYTF
TRBJ2-4 | TRBV6-6 | TRBD1 | . | TGTGCCAGCAAGCCGGACAGGCAAAACATTCAGTACTTC | CASKPDRQNIQYF
TRBJ2-3 | TRBV4-1 | TRBD2 | . | TGCGCCAGCAGGAAACCGGGACTAGCGGGCACAGATACGCAGTATTTT | CASRKPGLAGTDTQYF
TRBJ2-5 | TRBV5-1 | TRBD2 | . | TGCGCCAGCAGCTTCACTACCGGGACACCCGGGACTAGCGGGAGGGCCCGGGAGACCCAGTACTTC | CASSFTTGTPGTSGRARETQYF
TRBJ2-2 | TRBV9 | TRBD1 | . | TGTGCCAGCAGCGTACAGGGGGCGCCGACCGGGGAGCTGTTTTTT | CASSVQGAPTGELFF
TRBJ2-5 | TRBV7-2 | TRBD1 | . | TGTGCCAGCAGCTTATGGGACAGCCTCCAAGAGACCCAGTACTTC | CASSLWDSLQETQYF
TRBJ1-1 | TRBV11-2 | TRBD1 | . | TGTGCCAGCAGCCCTACATCGACAGGGCTCGCTGAAGCTTTCTTT | CASSPTSTGLAEAFF
TRBJ1-1 | TRBV7-2 | TRBD1 | . | TGTGCCAGCAGCCCACAGGGGGCGAACACTGAAGCTTTCTTT | CASSPQGANTEAFF
TRBJ1-3 | TRBV7-2 | TRBD1 | once | TGTGCCAGCAGCTCGCGGCAGGGGGCTGGAAACACCATATATTTT | CASSSRQGAGNTIYF
TRBJ2-3 | TRBV7-9 | . | . | TGTGCCAGCAGCTACACACAGGGATCAGGCACAGATACGCAGTATTTT | CASSYTQGSGTDTQYF
TRBJ2-4 | TRBV6-1 | . | . | TGTGCCAGTGAGCGTGCCAAAAACATTCAGTACTTC | CASERAKNIQYF
TRBJ1-2 | TRBV19 | TRBD1 | . | TGTGCCAGTAGCCCAAATCGAGGGGACAGGGGAAGGGGCTACACCTTC | CASSPNRGDRGRGYTF
TRBJ1-4 | TRBV18 | TRBD1 | few | TGTGCCAGCTCACGACAGGGGCCTAATGAAAAACTGTTTTTT | CASSRQGPNEKLFF
TRBJ2-7 | TRBV5-6 | . | few | TGTGCCAGCAGCTTGATCGGCGGTACAATCTCCTACGAGCAGTACTTC | CASSLIGGTISYEQYF
TRBJ2-3 | TRBV7-2 | TRBD2 | . | TGTGCCAGCAGCCCGGCCCCATTAGGCGGGGGGACGGATACGCAGTATTTT | CASSPAPLGGGTDTQYF
TRBJ2-2 | TRBV28 | TRBD1 | . | TGTGCCAGCAGTATAGACGGACAGGGGTTTACCGGGGAGCTGTTTTTT | CASSIDGQGFTGELFF
TRBJ2-6 | TRBV14 | TRBD1 | . | TGTGCCAGCAGCCGTCAACAGGGGGCGATTGGGGCCAACGTCCTGACTTTC | CASSRQQGAIGANVLTF
TRBJ2-2 | TRBV5-1 | TRBD2 | . | TGCGCCAGCAGCTTTTCGGGGGGAACCGGGGAGCTGTTTTTT | CASSFSGGTGELFF
TRBJ2-3 | TRBV30 | TRBD2 | . | TGTGCCTGGAAAAGGGGACTAGCGGGAGACGTAGATACGCAGTATTTT | CAWKRGLAGDVDTQYF
TRBJ2-7 | TRBV3-1/TRBV3-2 | TRBD1 | . | TGTGCCAGCAGCCTGCCCTACACGGACAGGGTAGGTTACGAGCAGTACTTC | CASSLPYTDRVGYEQYF
TRBJ2-1 | TRBV4-2 | TRBD2 | . | TGTGCCAGCAGCCAAGAGCTAGCGGGAGGGTACAATGAGCAGTTCTTC | CASSQELAGGYNEQFF
TRBJ1-3 | TRBV5-1 | . | . | TGCGCCAGCAGCTTTGACTCAGTTCGAACTGGAAACACCATATATTTT | CASSFDSVRTGNTIYF
TRBJ1-2 | TRBV30 | . | . | TGTGCCTGGAGTAAAGCGACAGTTAGCTATGGCTACACCTTC | CAWSKATVSYGYTF
TRBJ2-5 | TRBV15 | . | . | TGTGCCACCAGCAGAGATAGTCGCGGAGGCCAAGAGACCCAGTACTTC | CATSRDSRGGQETQYF
TRBJ2-5 | TRBV5-1 | TRBD2 | . | TGCGCCAGCAGCGGTGTTGCTAGCGGGGATGGAGAGACCCAGTACTTC | CASSGVASGDGETQYF